A selection of T cell receptor beta chains follows, all from one sample in a study of OX40 agonist ivuxolimab in advanced cancers. TCRdb's copy holds only in-frame clones and misses some; the assay was immunoSEQ multiplex PCR. Of about 67,000 clones in the sample, about 79% are singletons; the top ten hold 2.4%. Sequences were derived from CD4+ or CD8+ T cells sorted from blood, sampled in a trial of the OX40 agonist ivuxolimab. Source of these receptors: an adult with an advanced solid tumor such as melanoma, head and neck, liver or kidney cancer. Each CDR3 is given with its conserved first and last residue. D genes are given only for firm matches. Expanded clones get a size class; other rows say once, few or many, or leave the size out.

cdr3_nt cdr3_aa v_call d_call clone_size j_call
TGCGCCAGCAGCTTTTCGTCGGGACGTGATGGTGGCTACACCTTC CASSFSSGRDGGYTF TRBV5-1 NA NA TRBJ1-2
TGTGCCAGCAGCCGGACCCTTGGAGCTTTCTTT CASSRTLGAFF TRBV28 NA NA TRBJ1-1
TGTGCCAGCAGCCCTGACAGGGGAAGGTACGAGCAGTACTTC CASSPDRGRYEQYF TRBV7-2 TRBD1 NA TRBJ2-7
TGCGCCAGCAGCCGACAGGGGGCGAGCACAGATACGCAGTATTTT CASSRQGASTDTQYF TRBV5-1 TRBD1 NA TRBJ2-3
TGTGCCAGCAGTATCCAACAGGGAAATTCACCCCTCCACTTT CASSIQQGNSPLHF TRBV28 NA few TRBJ1-6
TGTGCCAGCAGCTTAGAGGACAGGGAAACAGATACGCAGTATTTT CASSLEDRETDTQYF TRBV7-6 TRBD1 NA TRBJ2-3
TGTGCCAGCAGCGGCCTAAATGAGCAGTTCTTC CASSGLNEQFF TRBV6-5 NA NA TRBJ2-1
TGTGCCACCCCGACAGGGGCCCTCACCGGGGAGCTGTTTTTT CATPTGALTGELFF TRBV6-1 TRBD1 medium-sized TRBJ2-2
TGTGCCAGCAGCGTAGCCGGGGGAGAGACCCAGTACTTC CASSVAGGETQYF TRBV9 NA NA TRBJ2-5
TGTGCCACCAGCAGAGATGGGCAGGGTTTAGATACGCAGTATTTT CATSRDGQGLDTQYF TRBV15 NA NA TRBJ2-3
TGTGCCAGCAGCTTAGATCGTCAGTCCACAGATACGCAGTATTTT CASSLDRQSTDTQYF TRBV7-2 NA NA TRBJ2-3
TGTGCCAGCAGCGTAGAAGAGACTAGAAGGTATGGCTACACCTTC CASSVEETRRYGYTF TRBV9 NA NA TRBJ1-2
TGTGCCAGCAGCTTAGGGGGGCAGCCCGGGGAGCTGTTTTTT CASSLGGQPGELFF TRBV13 NA NA TRBJ2-2
TGTGCCATCAGTGAGTATGCTAACTATGGCTACACCTTC CAISEYANYGYTF TRBV10-3 NA NA TRBJ1-2
TGTGCCAGCAGCGCACAGGGAAGGGAGCCTGGAAACACCATATATTTT CASSAQGREPGNTIYF TRBV9 NA NA TRBJ1-3
TGCGCCAGCAGCTTTGGGACCCTACCTGATACGCAGTATTTT CASSFGTLPDTQYF TRBV5-1 NA NA TRBJ2-3
TGTGCCAGCAGCCGAAAGGGGCTTAGTGGGGTTAATGAAAAACTGTTTTTT CASSRKGLSGVNEKLFF TRBV4-2 NA NA TRBJ1-4
TGTGCCAGAGCGACAGGCGGCGCGGTAGATACGCAGTATTTT CARATGGAVDTQYF TRBV2 NA NA TRBJ2-3
TGTGCCAGCCTCCTTACAGGGGGGAATACTGAAGCTTTCTTT CASLLTGGNTEAFF TRBV6-6 TRBD1 NA TRBJ1-1
TGTGCCAGCAGCTCCGGACAGGGAGCTAATGAAAAACTGTTTTTT CASSSGQGANEKLFF TRBV7-2 TRBD1 NA TRBJ1-4
TGTGCCAGCACTAACAGGGGGCAGTTAGCTGGCTACACCTTC CASTNRGQLAGYTF TRBV2 TRBD1 few TRBJ1-2
TGTGCCAGTAGTCTACGGGACAGGGAAACAGAAGCTTTCTTT CASSLRDRETEAFF TRBV19 TRBD1 once TRBJ1-1
TGTGCCAGCAGCTTCCGGACGGAGAACACTGAAGCTTTCTTT CASSFRTENTEAFF TRBV5-4 NA NA TRBJ1-1
TGTGCCAGCAGCGTTCTTAGCGGAAATTCCTACAATGAGCAGTTCTTC CASSVLSGNSYNEQFF TRBV9 NA once TRBJ2-1
TGTGCCAGCAGCTACCAGGATCAGCCCCAGCATTTT CASSYQDQPQHF TRBV6-6 NA once TRBJ1-5
TGTGCCAGTAGTATCCCCATACAGGGGAATAGCAATCAGCCCCAGCATTTT CASSIPIQGNSNQPQHF TRBV19 TRBD1 NA TRBJ1-5
TGTGCCAGCAGTTACTCAACAGGGGGCGGCCCCTATGGCTACACCTTC CASSYSTGGGPYGYTF TRBV6-5 TRBD1 NA TRBJ1-2
TGTGCCAGTACTTATCGGGGGACTGAAGCTTTCTTT CASTYRGTEAFF TRBV19 NA NA TRBJ1-1
TGTGCCAGCAGTCGGACAGGGGGTAATTCACCCCTCCACTTT CASSRTGGNSPLHF TRBV2 TRBD1 NA TRBJ1-6
TGTGCCAGCAGCTTCCCCAGGGGGCCAGGGGTCCAAGAGACCCAGTACTTC CASSFPRGPGVQETQYF TRBV5-4 TRBD1 NA TRBJ2-5
TGTGCCAGTAGTCCCGACTCAAGCGAGACCCAGTACTTC CASSPDSSETQYF TRBV19 NA NA TRBJ2-5
TGCGCCAGCAGCTTGGGTAACAGGGGAGGAGGAGATACGCAGTATTTT CASSLGNRGGGDTQYF TRBV5-1 NA once TRBJ2-3
TGTGCCAGCAGTTCCAAGACAGGGGTTAGTAATTCACCCCTCCACTTT CASSSKTGVSNSPLHF TRBV6-5 TRBD1 NA TRBJ1-6
TGTGCCAGCCGTGGCGGGGTGAACACCGGGGAGCTGTTTTTT CASRGGVNTGELFF TRBV7-2 NA NA TRBJ2-2
TGTGCCAGCAGCTTAGCGAGCTCTTTCGGGGAGCTGTTTTTT CASSLASSFGELFF TRBV11-1 NA NA TRBJ2-2
TGCGCCAGCAGCCAAGATCAACGGCTTCATGGAAACACCATATATTTT CASSQDQRLHGNTIYF TRBV4-3 NA NA TRBJ1-3
TGTGCCAGCAGTGACTCGGGTTACGAGCAGTACTTC CASSDSGYEQYF TRBV6-1 NA NA TRBJ2-7
TGTGCCAGCAGCCGGACAGGGGATAATTCACCCCTCCACTTT CASSRTGDNSPLHF TRBV6-5 TRBD1 NA TRBJ1-6
TGTGCCAGCAGCACACCGACAGGTCAAGAGACCCAGTACTTC CASSTPTGQETQYF TRBV5-4 NA NA TRBJ2-5
TGCGCCAGCAAACTCTGGGAATTTGGGGCAGGGGGCAGGAGCACTGAAGCTTTCTTT CASKLWEFGAGGRSTEAFF TRBV10-1 TRBD1 NA TRBJ1-1
TGTGCCAGCAGCGTAGCCCCGGACGGACGGGCTAACTATGGCTACACCTTC CASSVAPDGRANYGYTF TRBV9 NA NA TRBJ1-2
TGTGCCAGCAATTTAAACAGGCCGAATCTGGGAAACACCATATATTTT CASNLNRPNLGNTIYF TRBV6-6 NA NA TRBJ1-3